This T cell receptor (beta chain) was sequenced in a study of blood T cell repertoires in COVID-19. Turning to the study itself: The samples span acute and convalescent COVID-19 from the United States, Italy and Spain. T cells, B-cell-depleted T cells, or PBMCs supplied cDNA or gDNA.

Methods used by the authors: Scientists estimated how many nucleated cells there were by amplifying reference gene primers. Generated by immunoSEQ multiplex PCR, the TCRdb table keeps only in-frame clones and is missing some. V and J calls and clone size come straight from that table; D and trimming were deduced from the DNA. The table lists around 40,000 clones, about nine tenths of them singletons. V gave up 6 bases and J gave up 11 bases, with 16 bases separating them. This CDR3 has 12 amino acids. Germline V gene sequence: CDR1 MDHEN, CDR2 SYDVKM. The sequenced sample was peripheral blood. The rearrangement uses TRBV28 and TRBJ1-1, with D hard to call. The clonotype originates from a man aged 50 to 59 with active COVID-19. This chain's CDR3 is CASSLGPSGAFF. CDR3 coding DNA: TGTGCCAGCAGCCTTGGCCCCTCGGGGGCTTTCTTT.